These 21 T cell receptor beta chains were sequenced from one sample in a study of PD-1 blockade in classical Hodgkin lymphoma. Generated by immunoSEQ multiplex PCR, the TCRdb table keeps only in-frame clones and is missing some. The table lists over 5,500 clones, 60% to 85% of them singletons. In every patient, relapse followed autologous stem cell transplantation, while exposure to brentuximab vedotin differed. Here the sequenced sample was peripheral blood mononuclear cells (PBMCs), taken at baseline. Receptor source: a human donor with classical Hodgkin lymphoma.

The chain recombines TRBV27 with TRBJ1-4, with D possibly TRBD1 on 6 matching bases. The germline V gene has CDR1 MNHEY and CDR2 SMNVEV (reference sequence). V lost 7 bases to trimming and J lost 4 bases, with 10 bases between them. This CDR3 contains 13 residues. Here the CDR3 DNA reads TGTGCCAGCACCACAGGGCATAATGAAAAACTGTTTTTT. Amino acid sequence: CASTTGHNEKLFF.

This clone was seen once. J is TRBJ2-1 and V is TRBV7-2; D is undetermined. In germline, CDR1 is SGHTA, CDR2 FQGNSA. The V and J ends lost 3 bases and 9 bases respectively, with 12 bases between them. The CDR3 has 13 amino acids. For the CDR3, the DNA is TGTGCCAGCAGCTTGCAGCCGCGGCGTGAGCAGTTCTTC. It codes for CASSLQPRREQFF.

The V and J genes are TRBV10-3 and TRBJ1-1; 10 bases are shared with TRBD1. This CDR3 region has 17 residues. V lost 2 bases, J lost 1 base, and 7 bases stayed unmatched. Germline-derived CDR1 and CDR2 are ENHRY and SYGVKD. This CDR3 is CAISEGGTGERNTEAFF. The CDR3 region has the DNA TGTGCCATCAGTGAGGGAGGGACAGGGGAGAGGAACACTGAAGCTTTCTTT.

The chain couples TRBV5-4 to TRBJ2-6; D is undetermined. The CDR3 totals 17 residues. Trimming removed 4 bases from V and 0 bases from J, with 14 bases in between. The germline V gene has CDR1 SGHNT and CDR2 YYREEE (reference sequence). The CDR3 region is CASSLPIVASGANVLTF. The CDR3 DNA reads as TGTGCCAGCAGCCTTCCTATTGTGGCCTCTGGGGCCAACGTCCTGACTTTC.

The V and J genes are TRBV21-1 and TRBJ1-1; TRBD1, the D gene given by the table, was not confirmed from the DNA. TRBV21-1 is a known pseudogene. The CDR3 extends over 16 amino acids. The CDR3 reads CASSKGRGTVNTEAFF. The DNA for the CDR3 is TGTGCCAGCAGCAAAGGCAGGGGGACGGTGAACACTGAAGCTTTCTTT.

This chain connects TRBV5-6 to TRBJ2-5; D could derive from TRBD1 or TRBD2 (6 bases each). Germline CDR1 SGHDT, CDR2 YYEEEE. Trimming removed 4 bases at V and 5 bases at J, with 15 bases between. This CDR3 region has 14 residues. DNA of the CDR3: TGTGCCAGCAGCGGGACTGGGCAGGGGGAGACCCAGTACTTC. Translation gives CASSGTGQGETQYF.

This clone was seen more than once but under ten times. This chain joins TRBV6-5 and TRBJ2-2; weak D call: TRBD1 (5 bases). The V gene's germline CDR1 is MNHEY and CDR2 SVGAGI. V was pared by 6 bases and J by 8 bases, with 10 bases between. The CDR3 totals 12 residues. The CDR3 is CASRPGNGELFF. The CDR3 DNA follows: TGTGCCAGCAGGCCAGGGAATGGGGAGCTGTTTTTT.

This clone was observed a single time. CDR3 region: CASSFQETQYF. DNA for the CDR3: TGTGCCAGCAGTTTCCAAGAGACCCAGTACTTC. V and J are TRBV27 and TRBJ2-5; the D is unclear. Germline lookup yields CDR1 MNHEY and CDR2 SMNVEV (reference sequence). The CDR3 extends over 11 amino acids. V shed 3 bases and J shed 1 base, with 0 bases lying between them.

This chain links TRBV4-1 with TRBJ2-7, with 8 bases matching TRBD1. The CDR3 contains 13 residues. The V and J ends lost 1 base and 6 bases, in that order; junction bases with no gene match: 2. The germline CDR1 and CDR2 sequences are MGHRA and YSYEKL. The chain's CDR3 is CASSQVTGVEQYF. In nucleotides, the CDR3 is TGCGCCAGCAGCCAAGTGACAGGGGTCGAGCAGTACTTC.

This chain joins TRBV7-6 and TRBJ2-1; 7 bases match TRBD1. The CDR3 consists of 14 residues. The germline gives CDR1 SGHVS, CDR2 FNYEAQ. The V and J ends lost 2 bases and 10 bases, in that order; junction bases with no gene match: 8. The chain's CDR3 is CASSLWTGSREQFF. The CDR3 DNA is TGTGCCAGCAGCTTATGGACAGGATCAAGGGAGCAGTTCTTC.

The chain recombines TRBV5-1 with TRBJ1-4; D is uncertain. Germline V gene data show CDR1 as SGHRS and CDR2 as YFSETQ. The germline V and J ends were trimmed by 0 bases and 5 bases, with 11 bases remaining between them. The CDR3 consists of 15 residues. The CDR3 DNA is TGCGCCAGCAGCTTGGTTCCCGTCCAGAATGAAAAACTGTTTTTT. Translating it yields CASSLVPVQNEKLFF. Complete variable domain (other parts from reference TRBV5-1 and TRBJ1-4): KAGVTQTPRYLIKTRGQQVTLSCSPISGHRSVSWYQQTPGQGLQFLFEYFSETQRNKGNFPGRFSGRQFSNSRSEMNVSTLELGDSALYLCASSLVPVQNEKLFFGSGTQLSVL.

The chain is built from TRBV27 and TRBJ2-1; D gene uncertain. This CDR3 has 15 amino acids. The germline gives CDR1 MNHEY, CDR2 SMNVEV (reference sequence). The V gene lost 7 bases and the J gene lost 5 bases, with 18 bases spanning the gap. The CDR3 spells CASKFLTPANNEQFF. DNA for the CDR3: TGTGCCAGCAAGTTCTTGACACCGGCTAACAATGAGCAGTTCTTC.

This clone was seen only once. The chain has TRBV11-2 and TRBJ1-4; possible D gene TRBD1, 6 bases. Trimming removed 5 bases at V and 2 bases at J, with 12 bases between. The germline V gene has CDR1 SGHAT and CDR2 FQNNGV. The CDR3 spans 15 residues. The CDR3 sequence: CASSRGTTTNEKLFF. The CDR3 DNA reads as TGTGCCAGCAGCCGAGGGACAACGACTAATGAAAAACTGTTTTTT.

CDR3 residues: CATSGTGTALNEQFF. The CDR3 DNA reads TGTGCCACCAGCGGAACCGGGACAGCCCTCAATGAGCAGTTCTTC. The rearrangement links TRBV15 to TRBJ2-1, with 7 bases lining up with TRBD1. V shed 5 bases, J shed 6 bases, and the junction held 10 bases outside the gene matches. This CDR3 contains 15 residues. Germline V gene data show CDR1 as LNHNV and CDR2 as YYDKDF (reference sequence).

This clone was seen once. CDR3 protein: CASSEWGTGVQETQYF. The DNA of the CDR3 is TGTGCCAGCAGTGAATGGGGGACAGGGGTTCAAGAGACCCAGTACTTC. The chain couples TRBV25-1 to TRBJ2-5; TRBD1 aligns across 10 bases. The CDR3 is 16 residues long. Germline assignment: CDR1 MGHDK and CDR2 SYGVNS. With V trimmed by 1 base and J by 2 bases, 4 bases remained unmatched.

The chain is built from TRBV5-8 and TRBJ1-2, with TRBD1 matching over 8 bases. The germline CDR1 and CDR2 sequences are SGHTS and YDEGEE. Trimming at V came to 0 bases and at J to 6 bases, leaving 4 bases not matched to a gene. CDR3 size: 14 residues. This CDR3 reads CASSLAPTGDGYTF. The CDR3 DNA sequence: TGTGCCAGCAGCTTGGCCCCGACAGGGGATGGCTACACCTTC.

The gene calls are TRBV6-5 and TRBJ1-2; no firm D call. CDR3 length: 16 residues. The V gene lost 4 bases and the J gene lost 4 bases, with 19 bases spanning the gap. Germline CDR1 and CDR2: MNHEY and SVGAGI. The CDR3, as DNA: TGTGCCAGCAGTTCTCTAGGACCTGCCCTGCTCTATGGCTACACCTTC. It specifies CASSSLGPALLYGYTF.

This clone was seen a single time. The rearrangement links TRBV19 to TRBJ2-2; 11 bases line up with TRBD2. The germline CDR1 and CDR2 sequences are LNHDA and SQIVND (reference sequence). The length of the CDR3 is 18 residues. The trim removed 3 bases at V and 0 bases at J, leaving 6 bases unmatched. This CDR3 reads CASSMRLAGGTNTGELFF. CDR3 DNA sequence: TGTGCCAGTAGTATGAGGCTAGCGGGAGGTACGAACACCGGGGAGCTGTTTTTT. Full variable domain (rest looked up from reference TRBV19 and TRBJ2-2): DGGITQSPKYLFRKEGQNVTLSCEQNLNHDAMYWYRQDPGQGLRLIYYSQIVNDFQKGDIAEGYSVSREKKESFPLTVTSAQKNPTAFYLCASSMRLAGGTNTGELFFGEGSRLTVL.

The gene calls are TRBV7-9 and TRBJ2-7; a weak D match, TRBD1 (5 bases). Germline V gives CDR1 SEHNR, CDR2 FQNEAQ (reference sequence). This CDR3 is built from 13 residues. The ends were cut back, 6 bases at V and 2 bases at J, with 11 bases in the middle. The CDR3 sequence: CASSVAGTYEQYF. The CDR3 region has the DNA TGTGCCAGCAGTGTAGCAGGGACCTACGAGCAGTACTTC.

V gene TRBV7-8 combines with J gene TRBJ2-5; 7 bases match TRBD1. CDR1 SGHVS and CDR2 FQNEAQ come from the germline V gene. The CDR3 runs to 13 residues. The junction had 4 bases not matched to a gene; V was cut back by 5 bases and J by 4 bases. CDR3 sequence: CASSDRVRETQYF. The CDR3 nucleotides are TGTGCCAGCAGCGACAGGGTTCGAGAGACCCAGTACTTC.

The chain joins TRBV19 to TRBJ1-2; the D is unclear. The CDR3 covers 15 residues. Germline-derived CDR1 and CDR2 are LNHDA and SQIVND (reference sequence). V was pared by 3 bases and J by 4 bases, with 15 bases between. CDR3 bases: TGTGCCAGTAGTATGGAGACGGGGTACGGCTATGGCTACACCTTC. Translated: CASSMETGYGYGYTF.